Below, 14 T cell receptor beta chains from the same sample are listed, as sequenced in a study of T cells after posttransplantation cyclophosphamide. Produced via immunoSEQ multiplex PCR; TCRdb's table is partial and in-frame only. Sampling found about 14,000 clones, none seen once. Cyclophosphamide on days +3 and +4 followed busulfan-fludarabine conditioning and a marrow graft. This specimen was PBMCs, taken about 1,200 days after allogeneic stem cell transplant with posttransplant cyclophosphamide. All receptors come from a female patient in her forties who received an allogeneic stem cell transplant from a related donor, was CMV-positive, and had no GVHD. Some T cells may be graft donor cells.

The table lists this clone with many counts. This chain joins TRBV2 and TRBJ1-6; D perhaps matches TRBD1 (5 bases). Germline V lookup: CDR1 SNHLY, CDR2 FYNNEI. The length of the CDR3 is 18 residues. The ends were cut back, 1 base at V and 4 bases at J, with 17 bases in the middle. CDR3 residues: CASSEEDRTALYNSPLHF. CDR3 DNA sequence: TGTGCCAGCAGTGAAGAAGACAGAACTGCCCTTTATAATTCACCCCTCCACTTT.

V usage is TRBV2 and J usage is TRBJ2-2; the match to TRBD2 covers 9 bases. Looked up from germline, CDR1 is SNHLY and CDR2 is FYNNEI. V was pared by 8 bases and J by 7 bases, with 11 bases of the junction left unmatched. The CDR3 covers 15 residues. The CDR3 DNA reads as TGTGCCAGCCAGAGCTCTAGCGGGGAGGTCGGGGAGCTGTTTTTT. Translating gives CASQSSSGEVGELFF. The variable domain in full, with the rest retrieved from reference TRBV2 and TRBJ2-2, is EPEVTQTPSHQVTQMGQEVILRCVPISNHLYFYWYRQILGQKVEFLVSFYNNEISEKSEIFDDQFSVERPDGSNFTLKIRSTKLEDSAMYFCASQSSSGEVGELFFGEGSRLTVL.

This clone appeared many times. The CDR3: CASSYRRGKLNTEAFF. The DNA of the CDR3 is TGTGCCAGCAGTTACAGGCGCGGCAAACTGAACACTGAAGCTTTCTTT. V is TRBV6-5 and J is TRBJ1-1; D call uncertain. Trimming pared 2 bases from V and 0 bases from J, leaving 13 bases between. Germline V gene data show CDR1 as MNHEY and CDR2 as SVGAGI. The CDR3 loop spans 16 amino acids.

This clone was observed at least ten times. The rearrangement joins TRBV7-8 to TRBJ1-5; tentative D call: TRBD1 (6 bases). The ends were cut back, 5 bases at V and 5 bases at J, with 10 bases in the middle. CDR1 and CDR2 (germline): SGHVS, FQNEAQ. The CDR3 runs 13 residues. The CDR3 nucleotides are TGTGCCAGCAGCCCACAGGGACATCAGCCCCAGCATTTT. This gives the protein CASSPQGHQPQHF.

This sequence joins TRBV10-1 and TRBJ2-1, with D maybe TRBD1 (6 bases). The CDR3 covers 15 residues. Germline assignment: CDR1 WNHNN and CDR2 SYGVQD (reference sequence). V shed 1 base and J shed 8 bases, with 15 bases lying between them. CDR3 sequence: CASSEWAGVGDEQFF. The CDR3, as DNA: TGCGCCAGCAGTGAGTGGGCAGGGGTCGGCGATGAGCAGTTCTTC.

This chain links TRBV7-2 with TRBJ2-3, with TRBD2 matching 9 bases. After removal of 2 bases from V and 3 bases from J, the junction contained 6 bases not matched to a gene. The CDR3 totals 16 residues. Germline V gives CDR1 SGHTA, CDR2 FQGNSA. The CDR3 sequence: CASSLQSGGLTDTQYF. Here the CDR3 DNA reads TGTGCCAGCAGCTTACAGAGCGGGGGGTTGACAGATACGCAGTATTTT.

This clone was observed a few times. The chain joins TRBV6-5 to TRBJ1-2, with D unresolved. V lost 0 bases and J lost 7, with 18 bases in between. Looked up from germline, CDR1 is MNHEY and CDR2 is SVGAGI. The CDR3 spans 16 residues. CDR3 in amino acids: CASSYSITGYLGGYTF. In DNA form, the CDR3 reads TGTGCCAGCAGTTACTCGATCACGGGGTATCTAGGTGGCTACACCTTC.

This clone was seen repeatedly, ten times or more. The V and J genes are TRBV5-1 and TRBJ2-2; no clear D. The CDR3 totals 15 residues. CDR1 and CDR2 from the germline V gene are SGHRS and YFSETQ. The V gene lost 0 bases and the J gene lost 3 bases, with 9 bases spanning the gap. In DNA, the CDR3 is TGCGCCAGCAGCTTGGGGCTACGGGACACCGGGGAGCTGTTTTTT. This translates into CASSLGLRDTGELFF.

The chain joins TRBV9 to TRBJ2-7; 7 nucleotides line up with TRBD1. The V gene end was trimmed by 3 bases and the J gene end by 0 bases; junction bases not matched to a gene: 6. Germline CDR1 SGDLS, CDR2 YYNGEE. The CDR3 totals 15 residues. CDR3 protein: CASSARQGPSYEQYF. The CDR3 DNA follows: TGTGCCAGCAGCGCGAGACAGGGACCCTCCTACGAGCAGTACTTC.

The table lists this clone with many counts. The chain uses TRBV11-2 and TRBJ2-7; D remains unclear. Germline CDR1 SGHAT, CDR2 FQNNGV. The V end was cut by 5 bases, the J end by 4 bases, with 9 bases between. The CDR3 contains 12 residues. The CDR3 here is CASSHITYEQYF. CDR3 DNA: TGTGCCAGCAGCCACATTACGTACGAGCAGTACTTC.

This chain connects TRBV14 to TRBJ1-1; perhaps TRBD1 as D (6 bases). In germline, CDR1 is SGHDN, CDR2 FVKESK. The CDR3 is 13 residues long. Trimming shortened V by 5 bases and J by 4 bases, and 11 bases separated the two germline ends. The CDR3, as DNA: TGTGCCAGCAGCGAACAGGGAATCACTGAAGCTTTCTTT. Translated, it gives CASSEQGITEAFF.

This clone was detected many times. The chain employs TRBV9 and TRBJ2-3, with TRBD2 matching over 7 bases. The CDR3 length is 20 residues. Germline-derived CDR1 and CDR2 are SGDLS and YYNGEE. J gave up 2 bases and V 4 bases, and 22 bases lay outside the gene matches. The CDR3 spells CASSPRPYSGWFLNTDTQYF. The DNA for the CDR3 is TGTGCCAGCAGCCCTAGGCCCTATAGCGGGTGGTTCCTAAACACAGATACGCAGTATTTT.

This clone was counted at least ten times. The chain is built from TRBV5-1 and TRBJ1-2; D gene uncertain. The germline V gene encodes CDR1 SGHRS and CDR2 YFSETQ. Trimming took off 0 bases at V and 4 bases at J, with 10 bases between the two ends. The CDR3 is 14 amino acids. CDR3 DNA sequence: TGCGCCAGCAGCTTGGGACACGAAGCCTATGGCTACACCTTC. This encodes CASSLGHEAYGYTF.

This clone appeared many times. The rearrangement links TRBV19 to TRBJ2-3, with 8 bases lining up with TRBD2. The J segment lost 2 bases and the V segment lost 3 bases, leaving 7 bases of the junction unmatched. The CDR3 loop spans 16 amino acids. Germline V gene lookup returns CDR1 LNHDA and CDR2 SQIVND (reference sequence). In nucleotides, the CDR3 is TGTGCCAGTAGTATCCATCGGGGGGGCTTCACAGATACGCAGTATTTT. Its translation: CASSIHRGGFTDTQYF.